What follows describes a single T cell receptor beta chain. The antigen remains unidentified. CDR1 and CDR2 from the germline V gene are MNHEY and SMNVEV (reference sequence). The CDR3 has 14 amino acids. V shed 5 bases, J shed 10 bases, and the junction held 6 bases outside the gene matches. This sample was included in a study of shared clonotypes between healthy human individuals. Whole-study context: For every donor, three CD4 naive, three CD4 memory, two CD8 naive and one CD8 memory plates were used.

A split of CD4+ cells into CD45RA+ naive and CD45RA-negative memory subsets was performed. Study-wide results and caveats: Clonotypes which were not shared had lower generation probabilities than clonotypes that all four donors shared. When naive CD4 clonotypes were compared across several donors, roughly 4.9% were shared.

Profiled with immunoSEQ multiplex PCR; TCRdb holds only in-frame clones, not every one. This table holds about 1.5 million clones, 95% to 99% found once. This TCR came from a man aged 30-40 years in good health. Sequenced input: naive CD4+ T cells sorted from blood. Noted subset: CD45RA+ positively selected. The genes are TRBV27 and TRBJ2-1; 12 nucleotides match TRBD2. The CDR3 sequence is CASSQTSGSNEQFF. The CDR3 coding sequence is TGTGCCAGCAGTCAGACTAGCGGGAGCAACGAGCAGTTCTTC.